This T cell receptor beta chain was identified in a study of CD8+ T cells in alopecia areata. Study outcomes and limitations: Normal skin's resident alphabeta T cells are also sequenced in scalp samples. Normal scalp showed lower clonality than lesional scalp, especially alopecia totalis/universalis. Patients shared TCRs less clearly than mice did, possibly for HLA-related reasons.

This clone was seen a few times. Its specificity is unknown. Individuals with alopecia areata gave both lesional scalp punch biopsies and peripheral blood for collection. J lost 7 bases, V lost 6 bases, and 8 bases had no gene match. The length of the CDR3 is 14 residues. Germline loops: CDR1 LNHNV, CDR2 YYDKDF (reference sequence). Following RNA extraction, reverse transcription yielded cDNA that acted as the sequencing template. Using immunoSEQ multiplex PCR, the repertoire was profiled, and TCRdb retains in-frame clones only, with some absent. The data show 30,000 to 35,000 clones, with approximately 52% seen just once and about two fifths held by the top ten.

V usage is TRBV15 and J usage is TRBJ2-3, with 9 bases matching TRBD1. The sample consisted of NKG2D-high CD8+ T cells sorted from blood. This TCR came from a human donor with alopecia areata. The CDR3 DNA sequence: TGTGCCACCAGTGCCGGGACAGGGCGATATACGCAGTATTTT. Protein: CATSAGTGRYTQYF. The variable domain in full, with the rest retrieved from reference TRBV15 and TRBJ2-3, is DAMVIQNPRYQVTQFGKPVTLSCSQTLNHNVMYWYQQKSSQAPKLLFHYYDKDFNNEADTPDNFQSRRPNTSFCFLDIRSPGLGDTAMYLCATSAGTGRYTQYFGPGTRLTVL.